This T cell receptor (beta chain) was documented in a study of blood T cell repertoires in COVID-19. The table came from immunoSEQ multiplex PCR; TCRdb's copy has only in-frame clones and leaves some out. Here the sample spans 300,000 to 350,000 clones, approximately 91% being singletons. CDR1 is SGHVS and CDR2 is FQNEAQ in the germline V gene. V lost 6 bases and J lost 10; bases outside the gene matches: 9. The CDR3 totals 14 residues. The gene calls are TRBV7-8 and TRBJ1-6, with TRBD1 identical over 7 bases. The sequence derives from a woman between 70 and 85 years old with COVID-19, enrolled during active disease. What was sequenced was peripheral blood. This chain's CDR3 is CASSGTARLSPLHF. The CDR3 coding sequence is TGTGCCAGCAGTGGGACAGCAAGGTTGTCACCCCTCCACTTT.